What follows are 31 T cell receptor beta chains derived from one specimen sequenced in a study of T cells expressing NK-cell markers. No DNA is given; TCRdb re-called the 5' RACE reads and lists each CDR3 protein once. The sample has about 460,000 distinct CDR3 sequences, and its top ten clones hold around 1.4%. Sequencing used blood T cells: a sorted CD56 or NKG2C T cell subset, CD4+ or CD8+ T cells, or bulk PBMC T cells (not recorded which). The receptor set was obtained from a woman aged 45-65 years in good health.

The genes are TRBV15 and TRBJ1-5; with no DNA, the TCRdb D assignment of TRBD1 cannot be verified. Germline values: CDR1 LNHNV, CDR2 YYDKDF (reference sequence). This CDR3 spans 18 amino acids. CDR3 in amino acids: CATSRGTGGDLSNQPQHF.

This chain uses TRBV6-5 with TRBJ2-3; as DNA is missing, the TRBD1 call by TCRdb cannot be tested. The CDR3 runs 13 residues. Per the germline V gene, CDR1 is MNHEY and CDR2 is SVGAGI. The CDR3 here is CASSWTLTDTQYF.

J is TRBJ2-3 and V is TRBV3-1; the TRBD1 assignment by TCRdb is unverifiable without DNA. Germline V gives CDR1 LGHDT, CDR2 YNNKEL (reference sequence). The CDR3 covers 16 residues. CDR3 residues: CASSHRGGARTDTQYF.

This chain uses TRBV19 with TRBJ1-3; without DNA, the TCRdb call of TRBD1 cannot be checked. The CDR3 is 14 residues long. Per the germline V gene, CDR1 is LNHDA and CDR2 is SQIVND (reference sequence). CDR3 sequence: CASSSDRAGNTIYF.

This sequence joins TRBV11-3 and TRBJ2-5; TCRdb returns TRBD2, unconfirmable since there is no DNA. The CDR3 is 16 residues long. Germline CDR1 and CDR2: SGHNT and YENEEA. CDR3 in amino acids: CASSLGGAGGWETQYF.

J is TRBJ2-1 and V is TRBV6-5; TCRdb proposes TRBD2, but this gene call is untestable without DNA. CDR3 length: 15 amino acids. Per germline, CDR1 MNHEY and CDR2 SVGAGI. This CDR3 reads CASSPGLAGTNEQFF.

This chain uses TRBV12-5 with TRBJ1-1. The germline CDR1 and CDR2 sequences are LGHNT and FRNRAP. The CDR3 runs 15 residues. CDR3 protein: CASGPSWSRNTEAFF. Drawing the rest from reference TRBV12-5 and TRBJ1-1, the complete variable domain is DARVTQTPRHKVTEMGQEVTMRCQPILGHNTVFWYRQTMMQGLELLAYFRNRAPLDDSGMPKDRFSAEMPDATLATLKIQPSEPRDSAVYFCASGPSWSRNTEAFFGQGTRLTVV.

The chain employs TRBV10-2 and TRBJ2-7; the TRBD2 assignment by TCRdb is unverifiable without DNA. This CDR3 has 15 residues. CDR1 is WSHSY and CDR2 is SAAADI in the germline V gene. CDR3: CASISGRAAPYEQYF.

The V call is TRBV4-2, the J call TRBJ1-2; the D gene TCRdb calls, TRBD1, cannot be checked with no DNA. This CDR3 spans 16 amino acids. Germline V CDR1 and CDR2: LGHNA, YNFKEQ. The CDR3 loop reads CASSQVSTGVTYGYTF.

This chain connects TRBV20-1 to TRBJ1-2; TCRdb lists TRBD1, though no DNA is available to test this call. The germline V gene encodes CDR1 DFQATT and CDR2 SNEGSKA (reference sequence). The CDR3 covers 13 residues. CDR3: CSARDQQGVGYTF.

This sequence joins TRBV10-3 and TRBJ1-1; the TRBD1 assignment by TCRdb is unverifiable without DNA. The germline gives CDR1 ENHRY, CDR2 SYGVKD. CDR3 length: 13 amino acids. CDR3: CATGGVDDTEAFF.

The chain carries TRBV20-1 and TRBJ2-5; the TCRdb call, TRBD1, lacks DNA for checking. This CDR3 has 13 residues. Germline CDR1 and CDR2: DFQATT and SNEGSKA (reference sequence). This chain's CDR3 is CSASTGVQGTQYF.

This sequence joins TRBV5-1 and TRBJ2-3; with no DNA, the TCRdb D assignment of TRBD2 cannot be verified. The CDR3 has 14 residues. Germline-derived CDR1 and CDR2 are SGHRS and YFSETQ. CDR3 sequence: CASSLELGADTQYF.

The chain links TRBV7-2 to TRBJ2-5; TCRdb's assignment of TRBD1 cannot be checked, as there is no DNA. The CDR3 extends over 16 amino acids. Per the germline V gene, CDR1 is SGHTA and CDR2 is FQGNSA. The CDR3 reads CASSPRIWGAQETQYF.

The chain links TRBV19 to TRBJ1-2. The germline V gene has CDR1 LNHDA and CDR2 SQIVND (reference sequence). CDR3 length: 15 amino acids. The CDR3 loop reads CASSIVLPVNYGYTF.

J is TRBJ2-7 and V is TRBV7-9; as DNA is missing, the TRBD1 call by TCRdb cannot be tested. Germline CDR1 SEHNR, CDR2 FQNEAQ (reference sequence). This CDR3 region has 16 residues. CDR3 region: CASSFASGTDSYEQYF.

The genes are TRBV10-3 and TRBJ1-5. The CDR3 loop spans 13 amino acids. Germline lookup yields CDR1 ENHRY and CDR2 SYGVKD. The CDR3 sequence is CAISESTGQPQHF.

The chain carries TRBV7-9 and TRBJ2-7; TCRdb reports TRBD1, a call that lacks DNA to check it against. The CDR3 has 17 residues. Germline CDR1 and CDR2: SEHNR and FQNEAQ (reference sequence). The CDR3 sequence: CASSKGSPGQGVYEQYF.

The J gene is TRBJ1-3, the V gene TRBV9; TCRdb's D gene call, TRBD1, goes unchecked for lack of DNA. CDR1 is SGDLS, CDR2 YYNGEE, per germline. The CDR3 length is 15 residues. The CDR3 sequence: CASSVKTGPGNTIYF.

CDR3 in amino acids: CSASLEIPNIQYF. The rearrangement joins TRBV20-1 to TRBJ2-4. The germline V gene has CDR1 DFQATT and CDR2 SNEGSKA (reference sequence). The CDR3 extends over 13 amino acids.

The chain employs TRBV18 and TRBJ2-2. This CDR3 comprises 15 residues. Germline CDR1 and CDR2: KGHSH and LQKENI. CDR3 amino acids: CASSPPSRITGELFF.

The chain combines TRBV12-3 or TRBV12-4 with TRBJ2-7; TCRdb's D call, TRBD2, is unchecked because there is no DNA. The CDR3 runs to 13 residues. The CDR3 protein is CASGTGVIHEQYF.

The chain is built from TRBV20-1 and TRBJ2-1; TCRdb outputs TRBD2, but without DNA this stays unchecked. The CDR3 totals 17 residues. Per the germline V gene, CDR1 is DFQATT and CDR2 is SNEGSKA (reference sequence). CDR3 region: CSARFRAQGLSYNEQFF.

J is TRBJ2-1 and V is TRBV7-9; the TRBD2 assignment by TCRdb is unverifiable without DNA. Germline-derived CDR1 and CDR2 are SEHNR and FQNEAQ (reference sequence). The CDR3 is 17 amino acids. CDR3 residues: CASSLKFGTRKYNEQFF.

V gene TRBV6-1 combines with J gene TRBJ1-4; as DNA is missing, the TRBD1 call by TCRdb cannot be tested. Germline V CDR1 and CDR2: MNHNS, SASEGT. The CDR3 loop spans 12 amino acids. CDR3 protein: CASYRGDEKLFF.

V and J are TRBV21-1 and TRBJ1-5; the TRBD1 assignment by TCRdb is unverifiable without DNA. TRBV21-1 represents a pseudogene. CDR3 length: 11 residues. The CDR3: CASRQGQPQHF.

This chain connects TRBV5-1 to TRBJ1-1; TCRdb lists TRBD1, though no DNA is available to test this call. CDR3 length: 14 amino acids. Germline V gene sequence: CDR1 SGHRS, CDR2 YFSETQ. This chain's CDR3 is CASRSGQGFTEAFF.

The rearrangement joins TRBV5-1 to TRBJ2-1; TCRdb picks TRBD2, but there is no DNA to check that call. The CDR3 totals 14 residues. Per the germline V gene, CDR1 is SGHRS and CDR2 is YFSETQ. This CDR3 reads CASSRSGPYNEQFF.

The chain is built from TRBV18 and TRBJ2-1; TCRdb's D gene call, TRBD2, goes unchecked for lack of DNA. The CDR3 sequence is 18 residues long. The germline gives CDR1 KGHSH, CDR2 LQKENI. The chain's CDR3 is CASSAGTSGPSSYNEQFF.

The chain links TRBV27 to TRBJ1-1; TCRdb indicates TRBD1, and absent DNA this call remains unverified. Germline V gives CDR1 MNHEY, CDR2 SMNVEV (reference sequence). The CDR3 loop spans 16 amino acids. The CDR3 is CASSPKGAIMNTEAFF.

The chain has TRBV4-2 and TRBJ2-1; TCRdb proposes TRBD2, but this gene call is untestable without DNA. CDR3 size: 16 residues. Germline values: CDR1 LGHNA, CDR2 YNFKEQ. CDR3: CASSQLGLAGRYEQFF.